Listed below are T cell receptor beta chains from one sample, sequenced in a study of PD-1 blockade in classical Hodgkin lymphoma. Some clones are missing from TCRdb's copy, which holds only in-frame ones; the method was immunoSEQ multiplex PCR. The sample lists fewer than 90,000 clones, roughly nine tenths occurring once. Sequenced here: peripheral blood mononuclear cells (PBMCs), sampled at baseline. These receptors were obtained from a human donor with classical Hodgkin lymphoma. CDR3s include the opening cysteine and the closing phenylalanine or tryptophan. D genes are given only for firm matches. Clone size appears in some rows only: once, few, many, or a class for an expanded clone.

abundance	d_gene	v_gene	j_gene	CDR3aa	CDR3nt
NA	TRBD2	TRBV7-2	TRBJ2-3	CASSFKRLAGDSDTQYF	TGTGCCAGCAGCTTCAAACGACTAGCGGGTGACTCGGATACGCAGTATTTT
NA	NA	TRBV10-1	TRBJ2-7	CASSGGEFHEQYF	TGCGCCAGCAGTGGCGGAGAGTTCCACGAGCAGTACTTC
NA	NA	TRBV15	TRBJ1-1	CATSPQVNTEAFF	TGTGCCACCAGCCCGCAAGTGAACACTGAAGCTTTCTTT
NA	NA	TRBV2	TRBJ2-7	CASSVGSLYEQYF	TGTGCCAGCAGTGTTGGCAGCCTCTACGAGCAGTACTTC
NA	TRBD1	TRBV19	TRBJ2-7	CASSSDRGPSYEQYF	TGTGCCAGTAGCTCAGACAGGGGACCCTCCTACGAGCAGTACTTC
NA	NA	TRBV15	TRBJ2-6	CATSRGEEAGANVLTF	TGTGCCACCAGCAGAGGGGAGGAGGCTGGGGCCAACGTCCTGACTTTC
NA	NA	TRBV19	TRBJ1-1	CASSISEGVGGEAFF	TGTGCCAGTAGTATTTCCGAAGGGGTCGGCGGTGAAGCTTTCTTT
once	NA	TRBV7-9	TRBJ1-2	CASSLAWGGSAYKSYTF	TGTGCCAGCAGCTTAGCCTGGGGGGGCAGCGCCTATAAAAGCTACACCTTC
NA	NA	TRBV7-6	TRBJ1-5	CASSLASNQPQHF	TGTGCCAGCAGCTTAGCGAGCAATCAGCCCCAGCATTTT
NA	NA	TRBV19	TRBJ2-1	CASSLGLYNEQFF	TGTGCCAGTAGTCTCGGACTGTACAATGAGCAGTTCTTC
NA	NA	TRBV29-1	TRBJ1-2	CSVDPEGGNYGYTF	TGCAGCGTAGACCCGGAGGGGGGCAACTATGGCTACACCTTC
NA	NA	TRBV30	TRBJ1-3	CAWSQWDGFSVPYF	TGTGCCTGGAGTCAATGGGACGGCTTCTCTGTCCCATATTTT
NA	NA	TRBV19	TRBJ2-4	CASSIEGRAIQYF	TGTGCCAGTAGTATAGAGGGCCGGGCCATTCAGTACTTC
NA	NA	TRBV6-5	TRBJ2-1	CASSQPGQIYNEQFF	TGTGCCAGCAGCCAGCCCGGACAAATATACAATGAGCAGTTCTTC
NA	NA	TRBV6-5	TRBJ2-7	CASSLVGREQYF	TGTGCCAGCAGCCTCGTAGGGCGGGAGCAGTACTTC
NA	NA	TRBV18	TRBJ2-5	CASRRLQETQYF	TGTGCCAGCCGACGGCTGCAAGAGACCCAGTACTTC
NA	NA	TRBV5-6	TRBJ1-1	CASSFVGVVTEAFF	TGTGCCAGCAGCTTTGTCGGGGTGGTCACTGAAGCTTTCTTT
NA	TRBD1	TRBV5-6	TRBJ2-6	CASSSGTGAGANVLTF	TGTGCCAGCAGTTCCGGGACAGGGGCTGGGGCCAACGTCCTGACTTTC
NA	NA	TRBV10-3	TRBJ2-3	CAISRLVSGTDTQYF	TGTGCCATCAGCAGACTAGTATCCGGCACAGATACGCAGTATTTT
NA	NA	TRBV19	TRBJ1-2	CASRGGTTNYGYTF	TGTGCCAGTAGGGGGGGAACGACTAACTATGGCTACACCTTC
NA	NA	TRBV5-6	TRBJ1-2	CASSLPQGGNGYTF	TGTGCCAGCAGCTTGCCTCAGGGAGGGAATGGCTACACCTTC
NA	TRBD2	TRBV30	TRBJ2-3	CAWSAGTTHTQYF	TGTGCCTGGAGTGCAGGGACTACGCATACGCAGTATTTT
NA	NA	TRBV2	TRBJ1-1	CASSVGRRNTEAFF	TGTGCCAGCAGTGTAGGACGACGGAACACTGAAGCTTTCTTT
NA	NA	TRBV18	TRBJ2-7	CASSPESANEQYF	TGTGCCAGCTCACCTGAATCAGCTAACGAGCAGTACTTC
once	TRBD2	TRBV19	TRBJ2-5	CASSISAGGPGPQETQYF	TGTGCCAGTAGTATCTCAGCGGGAGGGCCAGGTCCTCAAGAGACCCAGTACTTC
NA	NA	TRBV11-2	TRBJ1-1	CASSFLRQNTEAFF	TGTGCCAGCAGCTTCCTAAGACAGAACACTGAAGCTTTCTTT
NA	TRBD1	TRBV27	TRBJ1-1	CASQPRDRGESMNTEAFF	TGTGCCAGCCAACCCAGGGACAGGGGGGAGTCCATGAACACTGAAGCTTTCTTT
NA	TRBD2	TRBV4-3	TRBJ2-2	CASSQPTGGTSGRTGELFF	TGCGCCAGCAGCCAACCAACCGGGGGGACTAGCGGGAGGACTGGGGAGCTGTTTTTT
NA	TRBD1	TRBV29-1	TRBJ1-3	CSVQDRHPGSGNTIYF	TGCAGCGTTCAGGACAGGCACCCCGGCTCTGGAAACACCATATATTTT
NA	NA	TRBV7-2	TRBJ2-3	CASSSYTDTQYF	TGTGCCAGCAGCTCCTACACAGATACGCAGTATTTT
NA	NA	TRBV4-2	TRBJ2-3	CASSQASTDTQYF	TGTGCCAGCAGCCAGGCAAGCACAGATACGCAGTATTTT
NA	TRBD1	TRBV9	TRBJ1-3	CASSPRTGTGNTIYF	TGTGCCAGCAGCCCCCGGACAGGAACTGGAAACACCATATATTTT
NA	NA	TRBV7-9	TRBJ1-2	CASSLGGESDGYTF	TGTGCCAGCAGCTTAGGAGGGGAATCGGATGGCTACACCTTC
NA	TRBD1	TRBV6-6	TRBJ2-2	CASSLQGAGELFF	TGTGCCAGCAGTCTACAGGGGGCCGGGGAGCTGTTTTTT
NA	NA	TRBV28	TRBJ2-1	CASSLLRPAQQFF	TGTGCCAGCAGTTTACTTCGGCCGGCCCAGCAGTTCTTC
NA	NA	TRBV4-3	TRBJ1-3	CASSQVSDSYFSGNTIYF	TGCGCCAGCAGCCAAGTATCGGACAGTTACTTCTCTGGAAACACCATATATTTT
NA	NA	TRBV6-4	TRBJ2-2	CASSDLDNSPGELFF	TGTGCCAGCAGTGACTTGGACAACTCTCCCGGGGAGCTGTTTTTT
NA	TRBD1	TRBV28	TRBJ1-1	CASSLPGQGVGNTEAFF	TGTGCCAGCAGTTTACCCGGACAGGGGGTTGGGAACACTGAAGCTTTCTTT
NA	TRBD1	TRBV6-1	TRBJ1-5	CASSGQGFANQPQHF	TGTGCCAGCAGTGGACAGGGTTTTGCCAATCAGCCCCAGCATTTT
NA	TRBD2	TRBV7-9	TRBJ2-7	CASSLWTGRGDYEQYF	TGTGCCAGCAGCTTATGGACGGGCCGGGGGGATTACGAGCAGTACTTC